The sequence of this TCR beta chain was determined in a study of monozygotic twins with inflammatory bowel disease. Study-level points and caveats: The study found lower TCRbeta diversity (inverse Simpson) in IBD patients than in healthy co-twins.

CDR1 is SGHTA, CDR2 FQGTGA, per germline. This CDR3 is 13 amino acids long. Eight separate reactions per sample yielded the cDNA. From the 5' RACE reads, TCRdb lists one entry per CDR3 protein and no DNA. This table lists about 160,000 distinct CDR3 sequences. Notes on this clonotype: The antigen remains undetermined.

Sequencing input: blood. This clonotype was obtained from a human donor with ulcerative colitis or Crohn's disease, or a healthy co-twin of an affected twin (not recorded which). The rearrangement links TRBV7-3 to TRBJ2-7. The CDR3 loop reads CASSLHQTYEQYF.